This T cell receptor (beta chain) was retrieved from a study of blood T cell repertoires in COVID-19. About the research overall: Acute and convalescent COVID-19 samples came from the United States, Italy and Spain. From T cells, B-cell-depleted T cells, or PBMCs came the material, which was cDNA or gDNA.

Original analysis: Estimated nucleated cell counts came from reference gene primer amplification. The protocol was immunoSEQ multiplex PCR, while the TCRdb copy is restricted to in-frame clones and leaves out a portion. The V and J calls and clone size come from that table; D and trimming were worked out from the DNA. The sample carries about 230,000 clones, roughly 80% recorded once. CDR1 and CDR2 from the germline V gene are MDHEN and SYDVKM. CDR3 length: 13 amino acids. The V end lost 3 bases, the J end lost 7 bases, and 12 bases lay between the germline ends. While infection was still active, Seattle patients were enrolled and then followed longitudinally.

V usage is TRBV28 and J usage is TRBJ1-1; possible D gene TRBD1, 6 bases. This TCR was sampled from a woman older than 75 with COVID-19, enrolled during active disease. Source material: peripheral blood. CDR3 nucleotide sequence: TGTGCCAGCAGTTTTTGGGGGCAGGGTGAAGCTTTCTTT. Residues: CASSFWGQGEAFF.